This T cell receptor beta chain was captured in a study of CD8+CD57+ T cells in acquired aplastic anemia. TCR beta VDJ and CDR3 profiles were obtained from a genomic DNA template. TCRdb analysed the reads with MiXCR anew, one entry per CDR3 protein. The top ten hold 25% to 35% of the sample, which has around 200,000 distinct CDR3 sequences, 60% to 65% seen once. The J segment lost 3 bases and the V segment lost 5 bases, leaving 4 bases of the junction unmatched. The germline V gene has CDR1 SEHNR and CDR2 FQNEAQ (reference sequence). The length of the CDR3 is 14 residues. Sequencing used sorted CD4+, CD8+, or CD8+CD57+ T cells (not recorded which) from PBMCs. The TCR comes from a human donor in good health. This chain uses TRBV7-9 with TRBJ1-1; TRBD1 matches 9 bases. CDR3 loop: CASSLRTGDTEAFF. CDR3 coding DNA: TGTGCCAGCAGCCTACGGACAGGGGACACTGAAGCTTTCTTT.